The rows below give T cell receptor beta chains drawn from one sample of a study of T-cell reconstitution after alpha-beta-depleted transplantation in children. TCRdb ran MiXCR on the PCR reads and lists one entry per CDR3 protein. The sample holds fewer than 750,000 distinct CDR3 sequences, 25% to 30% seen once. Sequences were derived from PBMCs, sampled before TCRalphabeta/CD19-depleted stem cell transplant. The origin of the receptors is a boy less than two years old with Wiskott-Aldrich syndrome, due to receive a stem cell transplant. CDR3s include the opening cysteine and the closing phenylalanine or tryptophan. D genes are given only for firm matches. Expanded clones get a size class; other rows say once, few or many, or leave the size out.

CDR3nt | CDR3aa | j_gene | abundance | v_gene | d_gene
TGCAGTGCTAGGGTGGGCGAAAACATTCAGTACTTC | CSARVGENIQYF | TRBJ2-4 | once | TRBV20-1 | -
TGTGCCAGTAGTTCTTTTCGATCCTTGTATGGCTACACCTTC | CASSSFRSLYGYTF | TRBJ1-2 | - | TRBV19 | -
TGCGCCAGCAGCCAACCTACGGCACGCAGGGGGATTCTATGGAGCACCGGGGAGCTGTTTTTT | CASSQPTARRGILWSTGELFF | TRBJ2-2 | - | TRBV4-1 | TRBD1
TGCAGTGCTGGACAGGGGACAAGAATTCTAGAGACCCAGTACTTC | CSAGQGTRILETQYF | TRBJ2-5 | - | TRBV20-1 | TRBD1
TGTGCCAGCAGTCGAGGACGAGATTCACCCCTCCACTTT | CASSRGRDSPLHF | TRBJ1-6 | - | TRBV6-1 | -
TGTGCCAGCAAGGGTCCGCGAAGAACGGTTAACTATGGCTACACCTTC | CASKGPRRTVNYGYTF | TRBJ1-2 | - | TRBV6-1 | -
TGCGCCAGCAGCCAAGTCCGGCGGGATTACTACGAGCAGTACTTC | CASSQVRRDYYEQYF | TRBJ2-7 | few | TRBV4-1 | -
TGTGCCAGCAGTTTCGGGACAGGGGCCGAGCAGTACTTC | CASSFGTGAEQYF | TRBJ2-7 | - | TRBV12-3/TRBV12-4 | TRBD1
TGTGCCAGCAGTTTTGGGGACACATATAGCACAGATACGCAGTATTTT | CASSFGDTYSTDTQYF | TRBJ2-3 | few | TRBV28 | -
TGTGCCAGCAGTGACTTCATGGCTAGTCGAGATACGCAGTATTTT | CASSDFMASRDTQYF | TRBJ2-3 | - | TRBV6-4 | -
TGTGCCAGCAGCCCCGAAGAGGGGCGGCCTTTGCTCTCTGGAAACACCATATATTTT | CASSPEEGRPLLSGNTIYF | TRBJ1-3 | - | TRBV12-3/TRBV12-4 | -
TGTGCCACCTTGGGACTAGCGGGAGCCAATGAGCAGTTCTTC | CATLGLAGANEQFF | TRBJ2-1 | - | TRBV10-3 | TRBD2
TGCGCCAGCAGCAACGGACAGGGGCTTTTCTACGAGCAGTACTTC | CASSNGQGLFYEQYF | TRBJ2-7 | few | TRBV5-1 | TRBD1
TGTGCCAGCAGTGGTTTCGGGACTGAAGCTTTCTTT | CASSGFGTEAFF | TRBJ1-1 | - | TRBV25-1 | -
TGCGCCAGCGCCCCCCCCGACAGGGAAGACAAGAGCTCCTACGAGCAGTACTTC | CASAPPDREDKSSYEQYF | TRBJ2-7 | few | TRBV5-1 | TRBD1
TGTGCCACCAGTGATTTGACAGGGTTTGCCGGGGAGCTGTTTTTT | CATSDLTGFAGELFF | TRBJ2-2 | few | TRBV24-1 | -
TGTGCCACCAGCAGAGATCTTACGGGGGGTTTTTCCTACAATGAGCAGTTCTTC | CATSRDLTGGFSYNEQFF | TRBJ2-1 | - | TRBV15 | TRBD2
TGTGCCAGCAGTGAAGCGACCGTCGCAGATACGCAGTATTTT | CASSEATVADTQYF | TRBJ2-3 | - | TRBV2 | -
TGTGCCAGCAGATTCGTACAGGGCAATGAGCAGTTCTTC | CASRFVQGNEQFF | TRBJ2-1 | - | TRBV5-6 | -
TGCGCCAGCAGCCAAGAGCGGATATCGACCGGGGAGGCCCAGGGGAATGAGCAGTTCTTC | CASSQERISTGEAQGNEQFF | TRBJ2-1 | - | TRBV4-1 | -
TGTGCCAGCAGCTTACTTTGGGCTAGCGGGTACGAGCAGTACTTC | CASSLLWASGYEQYF | TRBJ2-7 | few | TRBV11-2 | TRBD2
TGTGCCAGCTCACCGGGACTAGCGGCCTACGAGCAGTACTTC | CASSPGLAAYEQYF | TRBJ2-7 | many | TRBV18 | TRBD2
TGTGCCAGCAGAGGAAAGAAGGGACTAGCGGGAGAAGACCAAGAGACCCAGTACTTC | CASRGKKGLAGEDQETQYF | TRBJ2-5 | - | TRBV2 | TRBD2
TGTGCCAGCAAACCAGGACAGGGGGGTCTAGACACCCAGTACTTC | CASKPGQGGLDTQYF | TRBJ2-5 | - | TRBV25-1 | TRBD1
TGTGCCAGCAGCAGCGGACTAGCGGGAGAGCAGTTCTTC | CASSSGLAGEQFF | TRBJ2-1 | few | TRBV5-1 | TRBD2
TGCAGTGCTAGAGATGTGGGCTTTAGGGAGACCCAGTACTTC | CSARDVGFRETQYF | TRBJ2-5 | once | TRBV20-1 | -
TGCGCCAGCAGCCCAAGAGAGGGTACGGGACTAGCGGGAATTGAGCAGTTCTTC | CASSPREGTGLAGIEQFF | TRBJ2-1 | - | TRBV5-1 | TRBD2
TGTGCCAGTAGTATAGCTCCTGGGGGCCGGCGGGACATTCAGTACTTC | CASSIAPGGRRDIQYF | TRBJ2-4 | few | TRBV19 | -
TGTGCCAGCAGCCAGGCAGGGGGCGGAAACTATGGCTACACCTTC | CASSQAGGGNYGYTF | TRBJ1-2 | few | TRBV14 | TRBD1
TGTGCCAGCAGATCGACAGGGGGCAATGAGCAGTTCTTC | CASRSTGGNEQFF | TRBJ2-1 | - | TRBV6-1 | TRBD1